Listed below are T cell receptor beta chains from one sample, sequenced in a study of blood T cell repertoires in COVID-19. Here immunoSEQ multiplex PCR was the method, and the copy in TCRdb shows in-frame clones only, minus some. The sample lists about 220,000 clones; roughly 85% were seen once. The sequencing sample was made of peripheral blood. The origin of the receptors is a man aged 50 or older who had recovered from COVID-19. Both conserved end residues are part of each CDR3. Each record gives: D gene, clone size, J gene, V gene, CDR3 DNA, CDR3 protein. A D gene is named only where the DNA matches it firmly. Some rows have no size entry. The others give once, few or many, or a class for an expanded clone.

NA,NA,TRBJ2-1,TRBV5-1,TGCGCCAGCAGGTCCGCTAGCTCCAGCTCCTACAATGAGCAGTTCTTC,CASRSASSSSYNEQFF
NA,NA,TRBJ2-2,TRBV2,TGTGCCAGCAGGGGGAAACAGGTTAACACCGGGGAGCTGTTTTTT,CASRGKQVNTGELFF
TRBD2,NA,TRBJ2-3,TRBV19,TGTGCCAGTAGTTTAATGCGGACTAGCGGGAGTAAAAATACGCAGTATTTT,CASSLMRTSGSKNTQYF
NA,NA,TRBJ1-5,TRBV2,TGTGCCAGCAGAGTTGGGTTTTTAGCCGATCAGCCCCAGCATTTT,CASRVGFLADQPQHF
TRBD2,NA,TRBJ2-1,TRBV29-1,TGCAGCGTTGAGAATAGCGGGAGATACAGGGGTTCCTACAATGAGCAGTTCTTC,CSVENSGRYRGSYNEQFF
NA,NA,TRBJ1-1,TRBV7-6,TGTGCCAGCAGCTTAGGATCTACTAACACTGAAGCTTTCTTT,CASSLGSTNTEAFF
NA,NA,TRBJ2-1,TRBV6-4,TGTGCCAGCAGTGCCGCGGGGGAGCAGTTCTTC,CASSAAGEQFF
NA,NA,TRBJ1-2,TRBV5-4,TGTGCCAGCAGCCTGGCGGGGTTTAACTATGGCTACACCTTC,CASSLAGFNYGYTF
NA,NA,TRBJ1-2,TRBV5-1,TGCGCCAGCAGCTTGGACAGGGCCTCCTATGGCTACACCTTC,CASSLDRASYGYTF
TRBD2,NA,TRBJ2-2,TRBV4-1,TGCGCCAGCAGCCAAGGGGGACTAGCGGGAGTGGGCACCGGGGAGCTGTTTTTT,CASSQGGLAGVGTGELFF
TRBD2,NA,TRBJ2-1,TRBV7-6,TGTGCCAGCAGCTTAGAAGCGGGAGCGGTTAATGAGCAGTTCTTC,CASSLEAGAVNEQFF
NA,NA,TRBJ1-3,TRBV7-9,TGTGCCAGCAGCTTAGGCACGGGGAGCTCTGGAAACACCATATATTTT,CASSLGTGSSGNTIYF
TRBD1,NA,TRBJ1-2,TRBV2,TGTGCCAGCTTCTTTTCTACCAGGGACAGGAACTATGGCTACACCTTC,CASFFSTRDRNYGYTF
NA,NA,TRBJ1-5,TRBV2,TGTGCCAGCAGTGAAGGGTTTTTGTTTCGTGTCAGGGCGGACAATCAGCCCCAGCATTTT,CASSEGFLFRVRADNQPQHF
NA,few,TRBJ2-3,TRBV5-4,TGTGCCAGCAGCTTGGTGGGGCCTAGAACTAGCACAGATACGCAGTATTTT,CASSLVGPRTSTDTQYF
NA,NA,TRBJ1-2,TRBV19,TGTGCCAGTTCCGACACGATCTATGGCTACACCTTC,CASSDTIYGYTF
TRBD2,many,TRBJ2-1,TRBV11-3,TGTGCCAGCAGCTTGTCTAGCGGGTTGAGCTCCTACAATGAGCAGTTCTTC,CASSLSSGLSSYNEQFF
TRBD2,NA,TRBJ2-1,TRBV6-6,TGTGCCAGCAGTTCCACTAGCGGGAGCAAGGGTGAGCAGTTCTTC,CASSSTSGSKGEQFF
NA,NA,TRBJ1-6,TRBV27,TGTGCCGCTAGCCCTGAACGGGAGAATTCACCCCTCCACTTT,CAASPERENSPLHF
NA,NA,TRBJ2-6,TRBV6-1,TGTGCCAGCAGTGAAGCCCCTGCTGGGGCCAACGTCCTGACTTTC,CASSEAPAGANVLTF
NA,NA,TRBJ2-5,TRBV29-1,TGCAGCGTTGGACATAACTTCGAGACCCAGTACTTC,CSVGHNFETQYF
NA,medium-sized,TRBJ2-7,TRBV5-1,TGCGCCAGCAGCTTGGTTGGCGGCTACGAGCAGTACTTC,CASSLVGGYEQYF
TRBD2,few,TRBJ2-3,TRBV2,TGTGCCAGCAGGGCGGGAGTAGGAGATACGCAGTATTTT,CASRAGVGDTQYF
TRBD2,once,TRBJ2-1,TRBV15,TGTGCCACCAGCAGAGACCCGGGACTAGCGGGAGGGAATGAGCAGTTCTTC,CATSRDPGLAGGNEQFF
TRBD2,NA,TRBJ2-7,TRBV29-1,TGCAGCGTTGAACCAGCGGGGGCCTCCTACGAGCAGTACTTC,CSVEPAGASYEQYF
TRBD2,NA,TRBJ2-5,TRBV5-1,TGCGCCAGCAGCTTTGAACTAGCGGGAGTTAAGACCCAGTACTTC,CASSFELAGVKTQYF
NA,NA,TRBJ2-2,TRBV6-5,TGTGCCAGCAGTTTAGGGGCCGGGGAGCTGTTTTTT,CASSLGAGELFF
NA,once,TRBJ1-2,TRBV30,TGTGCCTGGAGTCGGGGAGCGAACTATGGCTACACCTTC,CAWSRGANYGYTF
NA,NA,TRBJ2-5,TRBV5-4,TGTGCCAGCAGCTTGAGGGGGTCCGCGGAGACCCAGTACTTC,CASSLRGSAETQYF
NA,NA,TRBJ2-3,TRBV28,TGTGCCAGCACCCCTCGCGGGAGACAGGGGGATACGCAGTATTTT,CASTPRGRQGDTQYF
NA,NA,TRBJ2-5,TRBV11-1,TGTGCCAGCAGCACTCCCTCTGCGGTGACCCAGTACTTC,CASSTPSAVTQYF
TRBD1,NA,TRBJ2-2,TRBV19,TGTGCCAGTAGTATCAGAGGGGGCAAGGACACCGGGGAGCTGTTTTTT,CASSIRGGKDTGELFF
NA,few,TRBJ1-4,TRBV3-1/TRBV3-2,TGTGCCAGCAGCCAAGGGACACCTAATGAAAAACTGTTTTTT,CASSQGTPNEKLFF
NA,NA,TRBJ2-7,TRBV6-5,TGTGCCAGCAGTCGGACAGTTCAGGACGAGCAGTACTTC,CASSRTVQDEQYF
TRBD1,NA,TRBJ1-5,TRBV19,TGTGCCAGTAGTAAAGGGGACAGGGCAAATCAGCCCCAGCATTTT,CASSKGDRANQPQHF
NA,once,TRBJ1-2,TRBV6-2/TRBV6-3,TGTGCCAGCAGTTACCGTCAGGTCGCTGGCTACACCTTC,CASSYRQVAGYTF